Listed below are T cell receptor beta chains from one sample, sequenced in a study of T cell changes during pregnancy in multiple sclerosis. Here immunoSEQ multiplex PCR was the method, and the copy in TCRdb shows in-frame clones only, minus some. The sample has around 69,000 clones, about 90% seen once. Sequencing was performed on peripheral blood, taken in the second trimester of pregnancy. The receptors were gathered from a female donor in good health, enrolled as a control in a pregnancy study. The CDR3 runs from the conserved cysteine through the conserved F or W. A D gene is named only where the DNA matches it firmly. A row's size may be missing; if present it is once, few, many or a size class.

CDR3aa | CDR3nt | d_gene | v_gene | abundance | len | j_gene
CASSPRASINEKLFF | TGTGCCAGCAGCCCGAGGGCCAGCATAAATGAAAAACTGTTTTTT | . | TRBV7-9 | . | 15 | TRBJ1-4
CAWQGYSNQPQHF | TGTGCCTGGCAGGGATATAGCAATCAGCCCCAGCATTTT | . | TRBV30 | . | 13 | TRBJ1-5
CASSDTGGGTEAFF | TGTGCCAGCAGCGATACAGGGGGGGGGACTGAAGCTTTCTTT | TRBD1 | TRBV11-2 | . | 14 | TRBJ1-1
CASSLGGARSYEQYF | TGTGCCAGCAGCTTAGGGGGAGCACGGTCCTACGAGCAGTACTTC | . | TRBV7-8 | . | 15 | TRBJ2-7
CAVLDSPLEGPQHF | TGTGCCGTTCTGGACAGCCCACTCGAAGGGCCCCAGCATTTT | . | TRBV7-8 | . | 14 | TRBJ1-5
CASSRTVSMNTEAFF | TGTGCCAGCAGTAGGACAGTTTCAATGAACACTGAAGCTTTCTTT | . | TRBV6-5 | . | 15 | TRBJ1-1
CASSEWKIGQYTYNEQFF | TGCGCCAGCAGTGAGTGGAAGATTGGACAGTATACCTACAATGAGCAGTTCTTC | . | TRBV10-1 | . | 18 | TRBJ2-1
CASGQGSALYEQYF | TGTGCCAGCGGGCAGGGGTCGGCTCTCTACGAGCAGTACTTC | . | TRBV6-1 | . | 14 | TRBJ2-7
CASSEAAETQYF | TGTGCCAGCAGTGAAGCCGCGGAGACCCAGTACTTC | . | TRBV6-1 | once | 12 | TRBJ2-5
CASGQGLVKAGELFF | TGTGCCTCTGGGCAGGGACTCGTTAAGGCCGGGGAGCTGTTTTTT | . | TRBV6-5 | once | 15 | TRBJ2-2
CASIEAAYGGNTIYF | TGTGCCAGCATAGAAGCCGCGTACGGTGGAAACACCATATATTTT | . | TRBV6-1 | . | 15 | TRBJ1-3
CASTRGDYGYTF | TGTGCCAGTACTCGGGGGGACTATGGCTACACCTTC | . | TRBV19 | . | 12 | TRBJ1-2
CASSFGAGDLYEQYF | TGTGCCAGCAGCTTCGGGGCGGGAGACCTTTACGAGCAGTACTTC | TRBD2 | TRBV7-8 | . | 15 | TRBJ2-7
CASSGSTGLPGANVLTF | TGTGCCAGCAGCGGCAGCACAGGTCTCCCGGGGGCCAACGTCCTGACTTTC | . | TRBV7-2 | . | 17 | TRBJ2-6
CASSWGGIAKNIQYF | TGTGCCAGCAGCTGGGGGGGTATAGCCAAAAACATTCAGTACTTC | TRBD2 | TRBV5-6 | . | 15 | TRBJ2-4
CASSPTSGPSYEQYF | TGCGCCAGCAGCCCCACTAGCGGGCCCTCCTACGAGCAGTACTTC | TRBD2 | TRBV5-1 | . | 15 | TRBJ2-7
CASSLGQGDYEQYF | TGTGCCAGCAGCTTAGGACAGGGTGACTACGAGCAGTACTTC | TRBD1 | TRBV7-3 | . | 14 | TRBJ2-7
CASRPDSYSNQPQHF | TGTGCCAGCAGGCCGGACAGTTATAGCAATCAGCCCCAGCATTTT | . | TRBV6-4 | once | 15 | TRBJ1-5
CASSSGDRKAFF | TGTGCCAGCAGTTCAGGGGACAGGAAAGCTTTCTTT | TRBD1 | TRBV28 | few | 12 | TRBJ1-1
CASSIAEEGLMNTEAFF | TGTGCCAGTAGTATAGCAGAAGAGGGCCTCATGAACACTGAAGCTTTCTTT | . | TRBV19 | . | 17 | TRBJ1-1
CASSRGLGSRTQYF | TGTGCCAGCAGCCGCGGACTGGGTTCGCGGACCCAGTACTTC | . | TRBV13 | . | 14 | TRBJ2-5
CASSPQDSMNTEAFF | TGCGCCAGCAGCCCCCAGGACAGTATGAACACTGAAGCTTTCTTT | . | TRBV4-1 | . | 15 | TRBJ1-1
CASSPLLTTGGHPTSYEQYF | TGTGCCAGCAGTCCCCTCCTAACGACAGGGGGCCATCCAACCTCCTACGAGCAGTACTTC | TRBD1 | TRBV27 | . | 20 | TRBJ2-7
CASSLTRGQSNEQYF | TGTGCCAGCAGTCTGACTCGCGGACAGTCCAACGAGCAGTACTTC | . | TRBV28 | . | 15 | TRBJ2-7
CAWSSITGGNYGYTF | TGTGCCTGGTCCAGTATTACAGGGGGGAACTATGGCTACACCTTC | TRBD1 | TRBV30 | . | 15 | TRBJ1-2
CASSPRGLFEQYF | TGTGCCAGCAGCCCCAGGGGGCTATTCGAGCAGTACTTC | TRBD1 | TRBV27 | . | 13 | TRBJ2-7
CASSPNPRTQYGYTF | TGTGCCAGCAGCCCCAACCCTAGGACACAGTATGGCTACACCTTC | . | TRBV7-2 | . | 15 | TRBJ1-2
CASRASNQPQHF | TGTGCCAGCAGGGCCTCAAATCAGCCCCAGCATTTT | . | TRBV6-5 | . | 12 | TRBJ1-5
CASSEELLDFTYEQYF | TGTGCCAGCAGTGAAGAACTCTTAGACTTTACCTACGAGCAGTACTTC | . | TRBV6-1 | . | 16 | TRBJ2-7
CASSLAGRGYGYTF | TGTGCCAGCAGCTTAGCTGGCAGGGGCTATGGCTACACCTTC | . | TRBV11-2 | . | 14 | TRBJ1-2
CASSSIGAGYGYTF | TGTGCCAGCAGCTCCATTGGGGCTGGGTATGGCTACACCTTC | . | TRBV5-6 | . | 14 | TRBJ1-2
CASTSAGEVGELFF | TGCGCCAGCACCTCAGCGGGGGAAGTCGGGGAGCTGTTTTTT | TRBD2 | TRBV5-1 | . | 14 | TRBJ2-2
CASSLGQGSTEQFF | TGTGCCAGCAGCTTAGGGCAGGGGTCGACTGAGCAGTTCTTC | . | TRBV5-6 | . | 14 | TRBJ2-1
CASSIANFYGYTF | TGTGCCAGTAGTATCGCCAACTTTTATGGCTACACCTTC | . | TRBV19 | . | 13 | TRBJ1-2
CASSLELAGGSDTQYF | TGCGCCAGCAGCTTGGAACTAGCGGGGGGCTCAGATACGCAGTATTTT | TRBD2 | TRBV5-1 | . | 16 | TRBJ2-3
CASSVRPADSKQNTEAFF | TGTGCCAGCAGCGTAAGACCCGCGGACAGCAAACAGAACACTGAAGCTTTCTTT | . | TRBV9 | once | 18 | TRBJ1-1
CASSQYGNEQFF | TGTGCCAGCAGCCAATACGGCAATGAGCAGTTCTTC | . | TRBV7-3 | . | 12 | TRBJ2-1
CASSPPGRGEQFF | TGTGCCAGCAGTCCCCCCGGTAGGGGTGAGCAGTTCTTC | . | TRBV6-5 | . | 13 | TRBJ2-1
CAWTGPGLGGYTF | TGTGCCTGGACCGGACCGGGGTTGGGTGGCTACACCTTC | . | TRBV30 | . | 13 | TRBJ1-2
CASSSTRVEQFF | TGTGCCAGCAGTTCCACTCGGGTTGAGCAGTTCTTC | . | TRBV5-6 | . | 12 | TRBJ2-1
CASSQEGGADIQYF | TGTGCCAGCAGCCAAGAGGGGGGGGCAGACATTCAGTACTTC | . | TRBV4-2 | . | 14 | TRBJ2-4
CASSLGAGLSYEQYF | TGCGCCAGCAGCTTGGGTGCGGGCCTCTCCTACGAGCAGTACTTC | . | TRBV5-1 | . | 15 | TRBJ2-7
CASSLGELRLSSYNEQFF | TGTGCCAGCAGCTTGGGCGAGCTTAGACTCAGCTCCTACAATGAGCAGTTCTTC | . | TRBV5-6 | . | 18 | TRBJ2-1
CASSLSSGGFTDTQYF | TGTGCCAGCAGCTTGTCTAGCGGGGGATTCACAGATACGCAGTATTTT | TRBD2 | TRBV7-6 | . | 16 | TRBJ2-3
CASIGLAGFDTQYF | TGTGCCAGCATCGGACTAGCGGGGTTTGATACGCAGTATTTT | TRBD2 | TRBV6-6 | . | 14 | TRBJ2-3
CASSPRGFEEHTIYF | TGTGCCAGCAGCCCCCGAGGTTTTGAAGAACACACCATATATTTT | . | TRBV11-1 | . | 15 | TRBJ1-3
CASSLGDRPYEQYF | TGTGCCAGCAGTTTAGGGGACAGGCCATACGAGCAGTACTTC | TRBD1 | TRBV28 | once | 14 | TRBJ2-7